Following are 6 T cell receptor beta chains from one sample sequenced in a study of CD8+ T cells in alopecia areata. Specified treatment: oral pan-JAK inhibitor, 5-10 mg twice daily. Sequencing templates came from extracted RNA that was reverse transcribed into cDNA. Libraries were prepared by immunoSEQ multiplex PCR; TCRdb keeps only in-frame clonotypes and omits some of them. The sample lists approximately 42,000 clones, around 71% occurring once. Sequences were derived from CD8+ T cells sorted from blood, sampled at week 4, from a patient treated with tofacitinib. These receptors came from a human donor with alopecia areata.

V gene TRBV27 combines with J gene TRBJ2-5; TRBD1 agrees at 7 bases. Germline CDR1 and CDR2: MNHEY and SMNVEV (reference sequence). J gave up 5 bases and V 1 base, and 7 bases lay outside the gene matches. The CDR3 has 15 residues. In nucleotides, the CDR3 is TGTGCCAGCAGTTTATGGGCAGGGGGTAGGGAGACCCAGTACTTC. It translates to CASSLWAGGRETQYF.

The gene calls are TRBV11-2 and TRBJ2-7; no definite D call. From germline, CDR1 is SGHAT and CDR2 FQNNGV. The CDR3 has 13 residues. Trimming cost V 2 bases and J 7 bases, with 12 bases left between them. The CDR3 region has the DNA TGTGCCAGCAGCTTATCCCCGAGTAGGGAGCAGTACTTC. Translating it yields CASSLSPSREQYF.

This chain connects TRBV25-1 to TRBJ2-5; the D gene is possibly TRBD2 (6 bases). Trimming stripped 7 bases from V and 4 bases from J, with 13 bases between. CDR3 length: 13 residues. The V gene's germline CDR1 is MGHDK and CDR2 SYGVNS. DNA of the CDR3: TGTGCCAGCACCCCCGTGGAGGGAGAGACCCAGTACTTC. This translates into CASTPVEGETQYF.

CDR3 loop: CASSPTGEETQYF. CDR3 nucleotide sequence: TGTGCCAGCAGCCCAACAGGGGAAGAGACCCAGTACTTC. This chain joins TRBV13 and TRBJ2-5, with 7 bases fitting TRBD1. Germline V gives CDR1 PRHDT, CDR2 FYEKMQ (reference sequence). This CDR3 has 13 amino acids. V lost 5 bases and J lost 3; bases outside the gene matches: 3.

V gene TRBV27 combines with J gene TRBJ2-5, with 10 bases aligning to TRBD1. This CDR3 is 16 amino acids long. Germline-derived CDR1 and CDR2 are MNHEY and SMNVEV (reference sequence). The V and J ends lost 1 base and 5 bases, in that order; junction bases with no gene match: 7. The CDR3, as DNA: TGTGCCAGCAGTTTATGGGGGACAGGGGTAGGGGAGACCCAGTACTTC. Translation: CASSLWGTGVGETQYF.

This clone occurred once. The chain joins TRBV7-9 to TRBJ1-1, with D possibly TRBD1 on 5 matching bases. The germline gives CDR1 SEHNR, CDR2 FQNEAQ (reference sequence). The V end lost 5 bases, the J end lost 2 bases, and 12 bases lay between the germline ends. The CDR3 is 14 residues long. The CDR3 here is CASSPMTANTEAFF. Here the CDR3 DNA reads TGTGCCAGCAGCCCGATGACAGCAAACACTGAAGCTTTCTTT. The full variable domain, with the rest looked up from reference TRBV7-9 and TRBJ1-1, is DTGVSQNPRHKITKRGQNVTFRCDPISEHNRLYWYRQTLGQGPEFLTYFQNEAQLEKSRLLSDRFSAERPKGSFSTLEIQRTEQGDSAMYLCASSPMTANTEAFFGQGTRLTVV.